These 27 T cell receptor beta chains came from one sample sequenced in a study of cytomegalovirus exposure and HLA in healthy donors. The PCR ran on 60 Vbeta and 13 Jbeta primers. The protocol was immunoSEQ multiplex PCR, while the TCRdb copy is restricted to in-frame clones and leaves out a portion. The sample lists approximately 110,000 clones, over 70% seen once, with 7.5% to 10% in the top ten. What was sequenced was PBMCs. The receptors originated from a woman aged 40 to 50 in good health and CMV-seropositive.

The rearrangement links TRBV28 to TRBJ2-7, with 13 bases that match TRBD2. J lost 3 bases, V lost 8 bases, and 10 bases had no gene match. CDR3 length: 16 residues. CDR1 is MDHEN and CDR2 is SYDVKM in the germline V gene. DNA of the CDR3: TGTGCCAGCGGAGATACTAGCGGGAGGGGACTCTACGAGCAGTACTTC. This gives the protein CASGDTSGRGLYEQYF.

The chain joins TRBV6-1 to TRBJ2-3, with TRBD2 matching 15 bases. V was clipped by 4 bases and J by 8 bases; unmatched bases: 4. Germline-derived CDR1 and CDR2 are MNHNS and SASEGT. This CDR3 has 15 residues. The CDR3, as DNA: TGTGCCAGCAGTGGGACTAGCGGGAGGGCCGGTACGCAGTATTTT. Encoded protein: CASSGTSGRAGTQYF.

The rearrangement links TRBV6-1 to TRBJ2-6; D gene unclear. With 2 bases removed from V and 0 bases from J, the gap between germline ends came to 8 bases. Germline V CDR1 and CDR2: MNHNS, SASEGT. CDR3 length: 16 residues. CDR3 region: CASSEWAGSGANVLTF. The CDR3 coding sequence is TGTGCCAGCAGTGAATGGGCAGGCTCTGGGGCCAACGTCCTGACTTTC.

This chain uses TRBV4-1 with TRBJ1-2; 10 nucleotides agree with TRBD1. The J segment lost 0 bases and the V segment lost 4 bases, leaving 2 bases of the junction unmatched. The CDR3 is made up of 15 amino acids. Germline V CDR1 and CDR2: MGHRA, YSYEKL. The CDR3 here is CASSRGQGTNYGYTF. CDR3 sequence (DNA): TGCGCCAGCAGCCGGGGACAGGGGACTAACTATGGCTACACCTTC.

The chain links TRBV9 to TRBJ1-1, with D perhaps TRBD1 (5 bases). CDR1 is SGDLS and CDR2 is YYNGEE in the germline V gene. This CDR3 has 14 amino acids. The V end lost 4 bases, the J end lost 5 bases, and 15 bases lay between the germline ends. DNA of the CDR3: TGTGCCAGCAGCCGGGAGGAGGGGTGGACTGAAGCTTTCTTT. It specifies CASSREEGWTEAFF.

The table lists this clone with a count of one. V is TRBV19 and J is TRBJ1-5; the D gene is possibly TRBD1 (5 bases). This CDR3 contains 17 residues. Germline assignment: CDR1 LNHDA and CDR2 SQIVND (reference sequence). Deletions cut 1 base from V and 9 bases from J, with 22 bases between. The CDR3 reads CASSIVGGARVNWPQHF. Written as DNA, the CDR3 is TGTGCCAGTAGTATAGTCGGAGGGGCGAGGGTTAATTGGCCCCAGCATTTT.

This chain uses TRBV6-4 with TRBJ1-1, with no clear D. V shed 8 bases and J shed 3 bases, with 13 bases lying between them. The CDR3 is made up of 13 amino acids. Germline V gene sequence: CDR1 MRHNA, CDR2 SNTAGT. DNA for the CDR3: TGTGCCAGCGCTCGGGAGGAGGACACTGAAGCTTTCTTT. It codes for CASAREEDTEAFF.

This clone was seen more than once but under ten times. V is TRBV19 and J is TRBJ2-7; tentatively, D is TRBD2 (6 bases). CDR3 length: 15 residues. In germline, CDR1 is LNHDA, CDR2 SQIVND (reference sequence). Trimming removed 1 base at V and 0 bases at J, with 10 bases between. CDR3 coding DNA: TGTGCCAGTAGTATAGGTCTAGCGAGCTCCTACGAGCAGTACTTC. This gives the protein CASSIGLASSYEQYF.

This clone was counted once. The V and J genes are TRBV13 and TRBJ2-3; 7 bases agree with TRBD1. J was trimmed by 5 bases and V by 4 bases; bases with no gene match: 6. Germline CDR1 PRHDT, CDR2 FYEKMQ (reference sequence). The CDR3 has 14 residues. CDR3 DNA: TGTGCCAGCAGCTCGCCTACAGGGGTAGATACGCAGTATTTT. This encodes CASSSPTGVDTQYF. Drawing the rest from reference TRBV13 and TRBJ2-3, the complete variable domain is AAGVIQSPRHLIKEKRETATLKCYPIPRHDTVYWYQQGPGQDPQFLISFYEKMQSDKGSIPDRFSAQQFSDYHSELNMSSLELGDSALYFCASSSPTGVDTQYFGPGTRLTVL.

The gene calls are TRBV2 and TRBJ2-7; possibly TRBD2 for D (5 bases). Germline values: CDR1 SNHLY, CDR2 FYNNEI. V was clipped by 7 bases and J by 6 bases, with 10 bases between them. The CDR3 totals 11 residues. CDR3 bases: TGTGCCAGCAAGGAGGAAATCGAGCAGTACTTC. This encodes CASKEEIEQYF.

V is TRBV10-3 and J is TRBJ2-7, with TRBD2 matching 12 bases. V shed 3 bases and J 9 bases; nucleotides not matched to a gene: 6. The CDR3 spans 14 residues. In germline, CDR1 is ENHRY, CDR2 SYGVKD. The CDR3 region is CAISELAGGLGQYF. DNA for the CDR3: TGTGCCATCAGTGAACTAGCGGGAGGACTGGGGCAGTACTTC.

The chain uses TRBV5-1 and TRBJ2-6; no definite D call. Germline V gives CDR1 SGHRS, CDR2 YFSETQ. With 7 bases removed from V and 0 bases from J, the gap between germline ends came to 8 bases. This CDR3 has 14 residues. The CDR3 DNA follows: TGCGCCAGCCGGGTGGGCTCTGGGGCCAACGTCCTGACTTTC. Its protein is CASRVGSGANVLTF.

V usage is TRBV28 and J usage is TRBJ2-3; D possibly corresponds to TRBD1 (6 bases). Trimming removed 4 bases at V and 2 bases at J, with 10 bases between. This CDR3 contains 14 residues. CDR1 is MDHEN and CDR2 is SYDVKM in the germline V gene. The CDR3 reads CASSYRVNTDTQYF. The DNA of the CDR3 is TGTGCCAGCAGTTACAGGGTTAACACAGATACGCAGTATTTT.

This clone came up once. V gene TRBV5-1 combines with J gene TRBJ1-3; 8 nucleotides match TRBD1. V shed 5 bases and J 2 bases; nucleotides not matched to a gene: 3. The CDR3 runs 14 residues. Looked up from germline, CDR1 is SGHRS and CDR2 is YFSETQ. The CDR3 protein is CASRTGGAGNTIYF. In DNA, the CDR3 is TGCGCCAGCAGAACAGGGGGGGCTGGAAACACCATATATTTT.

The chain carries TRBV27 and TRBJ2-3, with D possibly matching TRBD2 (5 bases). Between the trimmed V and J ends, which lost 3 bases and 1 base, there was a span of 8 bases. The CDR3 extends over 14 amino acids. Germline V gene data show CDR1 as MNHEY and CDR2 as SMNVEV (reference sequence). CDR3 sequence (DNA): TGTGCCAGCAGTTTCCTCGGGGGCACAGATACGCAGTATTTT. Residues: CASSFLGGTDTQYF.

The CDR3 DNA reads as TGCGCCAGCAGCTTGTTGGCAGAATTATACAATGAGCAGTTCTTC. It specifies CASSLLAELYNEQFF. V gene TRBV5-1 combines with J gene TRBJ2-1; D is uncertain. The length of the CDR3 is 15 residues. Per germline, CDR1 SGHRS and CDR2 YFSETQ. Trimming took 1 base from V and 4 from J, leaving 12 bases between them.

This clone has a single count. The CDR3 DNA is TGTGCCAGCAGCCAACAAGAGACCCAGTACTTC. This sequence encodes CASSQQETQYF. This chain joins TRBV2 and TRBJ2-5; D is ambiguous. The V gene lost 6 bases and the J gene lost 2 bases, with 4 bases spanning the gap. CDR3 length: 11 amino acids. Per the germline V gene, CDR1 is SNHLY and CDR2 is FYNNEI.

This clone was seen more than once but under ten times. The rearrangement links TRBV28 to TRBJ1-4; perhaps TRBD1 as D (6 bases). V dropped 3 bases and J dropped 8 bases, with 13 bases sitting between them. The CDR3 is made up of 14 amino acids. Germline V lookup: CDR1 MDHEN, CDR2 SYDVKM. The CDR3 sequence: CASSLRGGWEKLFF. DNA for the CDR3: TGTGCCAGCAGTTTGAGGGGGGGATGGGAAAAACTGTTTTTT.

The CDR3, as DNA: TGTGCCAGCAGTTTCCTAGGGGGGGACACTGAAGCTTTCTTT. It codes for CASSFLGGDTEAFF. The rearrangement uses TRBV27 and TRBJ1-1; D might be TRBD1 (6 bases). Trimming removed 3 bases from V and 3 bases from J, with 11 bases in between. This CDR3 region has 14 residues. Germline loops: CDR1 MNHEY, CDR2 SMNVEV (reference sequence).

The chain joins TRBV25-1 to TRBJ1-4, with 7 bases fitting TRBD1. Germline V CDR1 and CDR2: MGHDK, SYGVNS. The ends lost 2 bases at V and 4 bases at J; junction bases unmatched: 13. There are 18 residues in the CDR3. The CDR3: CASSENFGQAAFNEKLFF. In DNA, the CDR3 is TGTGCCAGCAGTGAAAATTTCGGACAGGCAGCTTTTAATGAAAAACTGTTTTTT.

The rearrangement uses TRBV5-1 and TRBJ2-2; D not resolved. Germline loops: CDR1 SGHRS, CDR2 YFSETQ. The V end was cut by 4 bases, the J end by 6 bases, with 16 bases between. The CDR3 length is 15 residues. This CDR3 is CASSPTPITAGELFF. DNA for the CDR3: TGCGCCAGCAGCCCGACTCCGATCACCGCCGGGGAGCTGTTTTTT.

CDR3 sequence reads: CSVVLGDSNEKLFF. The CDR3 DNA is TGCAGCGTTGTGTTGGGGGACTCCAATGAAAAACTGTTTTTT. This chain links TRBV29-1 with TRBJ1-4, with D possibly TRBD1 on 5 matching bases. The germline V gene has CDR1 SQVTM and CDR2 ANQGSEA. The CDR3 length is 14 residues. V dropped 4 bases and J dropped 5 bases, with 14 bases sitting between them.

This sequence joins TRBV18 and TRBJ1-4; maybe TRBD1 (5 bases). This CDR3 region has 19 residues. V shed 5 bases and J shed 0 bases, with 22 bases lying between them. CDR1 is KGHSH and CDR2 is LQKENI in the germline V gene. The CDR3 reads CASSLLPGGAPATNEKLFF. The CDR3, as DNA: TGTGCCAGCTCATTATTACCGGGAGGGGCTCCTGCAACTAATGAAAAACTGTTTTTT.

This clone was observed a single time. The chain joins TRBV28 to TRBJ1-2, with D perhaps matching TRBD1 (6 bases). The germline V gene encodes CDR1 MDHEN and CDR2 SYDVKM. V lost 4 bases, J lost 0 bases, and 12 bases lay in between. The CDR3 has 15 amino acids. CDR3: CASSYYREANYGYTF. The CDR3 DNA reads TGTGCCAGCAGTTACTACAGGGAAGCTAACTATGGCTACACCTTC.

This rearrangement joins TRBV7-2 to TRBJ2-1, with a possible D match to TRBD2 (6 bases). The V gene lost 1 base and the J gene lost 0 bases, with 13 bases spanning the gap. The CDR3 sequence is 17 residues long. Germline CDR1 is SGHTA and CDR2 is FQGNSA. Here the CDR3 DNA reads TGTGCCAGCAGCTTAGGAGTGGGGAGGAGCTCCTACAATGAGCAGTTCTTC. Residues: CASSLGVGRSSYNEQFF.

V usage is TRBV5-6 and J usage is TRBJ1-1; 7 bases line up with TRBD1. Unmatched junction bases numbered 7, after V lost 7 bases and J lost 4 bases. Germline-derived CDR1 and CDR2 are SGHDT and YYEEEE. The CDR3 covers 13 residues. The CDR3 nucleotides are TGTGCCAGCGGCCTGGGACAGATCACTGAAGCTTTCTTT. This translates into CASGLGQITEAFF.

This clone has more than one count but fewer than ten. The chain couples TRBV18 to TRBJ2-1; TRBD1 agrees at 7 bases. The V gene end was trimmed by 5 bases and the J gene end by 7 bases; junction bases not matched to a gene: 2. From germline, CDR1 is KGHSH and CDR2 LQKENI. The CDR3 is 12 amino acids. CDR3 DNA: TGTGCCAGCTCATCCAGGGGGAATGAGCAGTTCTTC. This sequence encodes CASSSRGNEQFF. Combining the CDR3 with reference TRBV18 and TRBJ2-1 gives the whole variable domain NAGVMQNPRHLVRRRGQEARLRCSPMKGHSHVYWYRQLPEEGLKFMVYLQKENIIDESGMPKERFSAEFPKEGPSILRIQQVVRGDSAAYFCASSSRGNEQFFGPGTRLTVL.